The 4 T cell receptor beta chains below were found in one sample sequenced in a study of blood T cell repertoires in COVID-19. Generated by immunoSEQ multiplex PCR, the TCRdb table keeps only in-frame clones and is missing some. Counted here are hundreds of thousands of clones, 80% to 90% occurring once; the ten biggest clones make up about 2%. What was sequenced was peripheral blood. These receptors all come from a woman in her sixties or seventies with COVID-19, enrolled during active disease.

The chain recombines TRBV5-1 with TRBJ2-3; 15 bases are a match to TRBD2. Looked up from germline, CDR1 is SGHRS and CDR2 is YFSETQ. V shed 2 bases and J 6 bases; nucleotides not matched to a gene: 7. This CDR3 is 17 amino acids long. CDR3 loop: CASSLNGLAGGPDTQYF. The DNA of the CDR3 is TGCGCCAGCAGCTTAAATGGACTAGCGGGGGGGCCGGATACGCAGTATTTT.

This chain links TRBV20-1 with TRBJ1-5, with 9 positions matching TRBD1. There are 13 residues in the CDR3. Germline-derived CDR1 and CDR2 are DFQATT and SNEGSKA (reference sequence). After removal of 5 bases from V and 7 bases from J, the junction contained 6 bases not matched to a gene. DNA for the CDR3: TGCAGTGCTCGTGACAGGGGGGAACAGCCCCAGCATTTT. It specifies CSARDRGEQPQHF.

V gene TRBV5-1 combines with J gene TRBJ1-6; D is perhaps TRBD1 (6 bases). The ends were cut back, 1 base at V and 2 bases at J, with 7 bases in the middle. The CDR3 has 15 amino acids. In germline, CDR1 is SGHRS, CDR2 YFSETQ. DNA for the CDR3: TGCGCCAGCAGCTTGACAGGGCCCTATAATTCACCCCTCCACTTT. This encodes CASSLTGPYNSPLHF.

This sequence joins TRBV7-9 and TRBJ1-4; 7 bases map to TRBD1. The CDR3 extends over 17 amino acids. CDR1 and CDR2 (germline): SEHNR, FQNEAQ (reference sequence). J gave up 5 bases and V 3 bases, and 12 bases lay outside the gene matches. The CDR3 DNA sequence: TGTGCCAGCAGCTTTGTCTACGTGGACAGGCTGAATGAAAAACTGTTTTTT. This gives the protein CASSFVYVDRLNEKLFF.